This TCR beta chain was identified in a study of vaccination and CD4 T cells after COVID-19 (dated by TCRdb to between 2021 and 2024). Looking at the study overall: SARS-CoV-2 positivity had been established in the convalescent patients by nasal swab PCR, and mild disease was recorded in eight to ten of these patients and severe disease in one. Six males and four females were included in the convalescent cohort, with two Hispanic individuals, seven Caucasians, two Asians and one multiracial person represented. Participants got two doses of the Pfizer-BioNTech BNT162b2 vaccine (n=8) or two doses of the Moderna mRNA-1273 vaccine (n=2). Post-COVID blood samples were collected from convalescent patients a median of approximately 100 days after diagnosis, with a range of about 35 to 161 days. The time from the second vaccine dose to post-vaccine blood sampling had a median of roughly 72 days and ranged from about 14 to 241 days. Culture stimuli were overlapping spike peptide pools from SARS-CoV-2 and from the common cold coronaviruses HCoV-NL63, HCoV-OC43 and HCoV-229E. Control cultures used a CEFX viral epitope pool as positive control, an HIV-1 Nef peptide pool as negative control, or no peptide. In 10 COVID-19 convalescent patients and a handful of infection-naive healthy vaccine recipients, the spike-specific CD4+ TCR repertoire before mRNA vaccination was compared with the repertoire after mRNA vaccination. Results and caveats for the whole study, not just this receptor: Relatively few convalescent patients were included in the study, and early timepoints after natural infection were not analyzed. Of the vaccine-specific clones found in convalescent patients, nearly all (304 of 307) were mono-reactive for SARS-CoV-2 spike instead of being cross-reactive with common cold coronaviruses. Among the post-vaccine SARS-CoV-2-reactive clones in convalescent patients, a median approximately 90% showed up only after vaccination, which suggests vaccine-specific priming. The median count of SARS-CoV-2-reactive clonotypes went up from 21 after infection to approximately 40 after vaccination, although the change was not significant.

Preparation of the library involved PCR. At the Johns Hopkins FTIC core, DNA from the cultured CD4+ T cells underwent TCR sequencing with the Oncomine TCR Beta short-read assay. The QIAamp micro DNA kit was used to extract genomic DNA from the cultured CD4+ T cells. Oncomine TCR Beta libraries from cultured CD4+ T cells were pooled with unique dual indexes and sequenced on an Illumina iSeq 100. The paper's processing steps were these. Non-productive sequences were removed, and CDR3s that did not start with C, did not end with F or W, or were shorter than 7 amino acids were discarded. The MANAFEST web application was used to identify antigen-specific clonotypes by comparing peptide-stimulated wells against reference wells and other culture wells. An FDR below 0.05, an odds ratio above 5, and a productive frequency above 0.1% in at least two of three replicate wells were required for clones to be considered positive. A clonotype counted as cross-reactive if it showed significant expansion both in the SARS-CoV-2 spike wells and in at least one common cold coronavirus spike condition. CDR3 homology was assessed with Levenshtein distances (stringdist) and unrooted phylogenetic trees (ape) in R version 3.6.1. TCRdb trimmed the raw reads at Q25, called clones with MiXCR and kept productive beta chains. Identical CDR3 protein sequences are pooled into one entry, listed with their most common genes and DNA. These V and J calls rely on TCRdb rather than the paper's analysis. The sample records 20,000 or so distinct CDR3 sequences, roughly 50% of which are singletons. Of the sample, roughly a tenth is held by the ten largest clones.

Taken with the paper, the label for treatment or condition translates to: approximately 9-day PBMC culture with coronavirus spike peptide pools or control peptides (ViraFEST assay). To expand antigen-specific T cells with peptide pools and then pick out the expanded clonotypes through TCR sequencing, the study relied on the ViraFEST assay. The convalescent patients' positive SARS-CoV-2 PCR tests were from March to December 2020, which was before the Alpha, Beta and Delta variants emerged in the United States. PBMCs were cultured at around 2.2 million per well in IMDM supplemented with approximately 5% human AB serum and 9 to 10 IU/ml IL-2, with around 10 ug/ml peptide pools added. Half of the culture medium was replaced with fresh IL-2-containing medium on days 3 and 7. After 9 to 10 days of culture, CD4+ T cells were isolated by negative selection using the EasySep CD4+ T cell isolation kit. PBMCs were separated from whole blood using Ficoll-Paque Plus gradient centrifugation and then either used fresh or cryopreserved at -140C. Triplicate wells were generally used for each culture condition.

Worth noting for this clonotype: No antigen is known for it. No base quality values were provided; no much bigger clone lies one nucleotide off.

The receptor was derived from a human donor who had recovered from COVID-19. The sequenced sample consisted of CD4+ T cells from blood, cultured in vitro.

The DNA reads TGTGCCAGCAGGAGAGACAGGAGCAATCAGCCCCAGCATTTT. The resulting protein is CASRRDRSNQPQHF. The rearranged chain carries TRBV6-1 and TRBJ1-5, and the D gene may be TRBD1, 6 bases matching. Relative to germline, V is 6 bases shorter and J is 1 base shorter, with 10 bases between their ends. CDR1 and CDR2 (MNHNS, SASEGT) derive from the germline V gene. The cysteine opens and the phenylalanine closes a CDR3 of 14 amino acids. The retained sequence is limited to the CDR3, 42 bases, with the frame set at the first base.